This TCR beta chain was retrieved from a study of blood T cell repertoires in COVID-19. Overall study context: The United States, Italy and Spain were the sources of the acute and convalescent COVID-19 samples. T cells, B-cell-depleted T cells, or PBMCs supplied cDNA or gDNA.

Original methodology: Estimates of nucleated cell counts were drawn from the amplification of reference gene primers. Profiling relied on immunoSEQ multiplex PCR, and the TCRdb table lists in-frame clones only, not all of them. V and J calls and clone size are as listed in that table; D and trimming were resolved from the DNA. The sample lists some 200,000 clones, approximately 85% seen once, with under 3.5% in the top ten. Concerning this clone itself: The same CDR3 is also encoded by other DNA sequences in this sample.

The specimen was peripheral blood. The source of this sequence is a man aged 50 to 60 who had recovered from COVID-19.

CDR3 in DNA: TGTGCCAGCAGCGTAAGCGGGAGCACAGATACGCAGTATTTT. It is translated as CASSVSGSTDTQYF. J is TRBJ2-3 and V is TRBV9; D perhaps matches TRBD2 (6 bases). The germline CDR1 and CDR2 sequences are SGDLS and YYNGEE. V lost 1 base and J 0 bases, leaving 6 bases between the germline ends. This CDR3 spans 14 amino acids.